This is a list of T cell receptor beta chains from one sample in a study of blood T cell repertoires in COVID-19. Sequencing was performed with immunoSEQ multiplex PCR; in TCRdb, only in-frame clones are kept and a portion is missing. Altogether 200,000 to 250,000 clones are present, 80% being singletons, with the ten largest covering around 4%. The source material was PBMCs or T cells enriched from blood (not recorded which). The receptor source for this set is a man aged 25-45 years with acute COVID-19. Both conserved end residues are part of each CDR3. The D gene is left open where the match is weak. For some rows the clone size is stated as once, few or many, or as a class when expanded; others skip it.

D	size	J	V	CDR3	DNA
TRBD2	few	TRBJ2-2	TRBV19	CATQHSSGYTGELFF	TGTGCCACCCAGCACTCTAGCGGGTACACCGGGGAGCTGTTTTTT
TRBD1	NA	TRBJ2-3	TRBV6-5	CASSFGQGGADTQYF	TGTGCCAGCAGTTTCGGACAGGGTGGAGCAGATACGCAGTATTTT
NA	once	TRBJ2-7	TRBV6-2/TRBV6-3	CASSGAGTLITYEQYF	TGTGCCAGCAGTGGGGCCGGGACACTTATAACCTACGAGCAGTACTTC
NA	NA	TRBJ1-1	TRBV3-1/TRBV3-2	CASSQGQIPGAFF	TGTGCCAGCAGCCAAGGACAGATTCCCGGAGCTTTCTTT
NA	once	TRBJ1-1	TRBV7-3	CASSLVQGSTEAFF	TGTGCCAGCAGCTTAGTTCAGGGGAGTACTGAAGCTTTCTTT
NA	NA	TRBJ1-1	TRBV7-9	CASNKPFQSAEAFF	TGTGCCAGCAACAAACCATTTCAGAGCGCTGAAGCTTTCTTT
NA	NA	TRBJ1-1	TRBV12-3/TRBV12-4	CASSLGGLEAFF	TGTGCCAGCAGTTTAGGGGGGCTAGAAGCTTTCTTT
NA	NA	TRBJ1-1	TRBV25-1	CASRGGTEAFF	TGTGCCAGCCGGGGGGGGACTGAAGCTTTCTTT
TRBD2	once	TRBJ2-2	TRBV9	CASSPKEGLAGARNTGELFF	TGTGCCAGCAGCCCGAAAGAAGGACTAGCGGGGGCTAGGAACACCGGGGAGCTGTTTTTT
NA	once	TRBJ2-3	TRBV6-6	CASDTKHRGTQYF	TGTGCCAGCGACACGAAACATCGGGGTACGCAGTATTTT
TRBD1	NA	TRBJ1-2	TRBV7-9	CALLLGQGYGYTF	TGTGCCCTGCTTCTCGGACAGGGCTATGGCTACACCTTC
TRBD1	NA	TRBJ2-5	TRBV7-6	CASSLGTGDGETQYF	TGTGCCAGCAGCTTAGGGACAGGGGATGGAGAGACCCAGTACTTC
NA	NA	TRBJ1-1	TRBV9	CASSSQQGMNTEAFF	TGTGCCAGCAGCTCGCAGCAGGGGATGAACACTGAAGCTTTCTTT
NA	NA	TRBJ2-1	TRBV6-2/TRBV6-3	CASSYSLNRVENEQFF	TGTGCCAGCAGTTACTCGCTTAACAGGGTGGAAAATGAGCAGTTCTTC